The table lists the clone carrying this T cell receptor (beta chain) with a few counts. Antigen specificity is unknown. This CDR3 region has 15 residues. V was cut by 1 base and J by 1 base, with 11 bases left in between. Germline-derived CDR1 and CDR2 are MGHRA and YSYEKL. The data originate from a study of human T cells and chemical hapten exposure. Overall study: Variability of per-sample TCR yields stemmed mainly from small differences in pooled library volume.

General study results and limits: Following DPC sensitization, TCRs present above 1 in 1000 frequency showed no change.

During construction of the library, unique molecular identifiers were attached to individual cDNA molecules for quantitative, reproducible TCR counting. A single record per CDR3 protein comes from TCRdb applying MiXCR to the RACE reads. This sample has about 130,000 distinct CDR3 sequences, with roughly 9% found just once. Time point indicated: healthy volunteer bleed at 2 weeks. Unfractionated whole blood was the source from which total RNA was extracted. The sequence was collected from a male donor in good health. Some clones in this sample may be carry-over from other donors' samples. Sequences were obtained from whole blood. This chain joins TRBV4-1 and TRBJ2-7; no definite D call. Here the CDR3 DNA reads TGCGCCAGCAGCCAAGGTGAAACCGTTTCCTACGAGCAGTACTTC. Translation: CASSQGETVSYEQYF.